The 17 T cell receptor beta chains in this list originate from one sample, sequenced in a study of blood T cells in healthy people across ages. The authors ran a second PCR of 7 to 11 cycles using a sample-barcoded 5' primer and a J-beta primer mix. A single record per CDR3 protein comes from TCRdb applying MiXCR to the 5' RACE reads. The table shows 1.2 million to 1.5 million distinct CDR3 sequences, with roughly 40% occurring only once. Sequencing input: blood. The source of these receptors is a woman between 18 and 29 years old in good health.

In this sample, this clonotype turned up a few times. This CDR3 reads CASSRGQPYYGYTF. DNA for the CDR3: TGTGCCAGCAGCCGCGGACAACCCTACTATGGCTACACCTTC. This chain connects TRBV14 to TRBJ1-2; D may be TRBD1 (5 bases). With 4 bases removed from V and 3 bases from J, the gap between germline ends came to 12 bases. Germline V CDR1 and CDR2: SGHDN, FVKESK. This CDR3 is 14 amino acids long.

This clonotype showed up just a few times. The chain has TRBV5-1 and TRBJ2-3; 7 positions match TRBD1. The CDR3 runs to 14 residues. The germline V gene encodes CDR1 SGHRS and CDR2 YFSETQ. The trim removed 2 bases at V and 10 bases at J, leaving 10 bases unmatched. The CDR3 loop reads CASSFSGTEASQYF. CDR3 DNA sequence: TGCGCCAGCAGCTTCTCCGGGACAGAGGCCTCGCAGTATTTT. Variable domain in full (rest from reference TRBV5-1 and TRBJ2-3): KAGVTQTPRYLIKTRGQQVTLSCSPISGHRSVSWYQQTPGQGLQFLFEYFSETQRNKGNFPGRFSGRQFSNSRSEMNVSTLELGDSALYLCASSFSGTEASQYFGPGTRLTVL.

The genes are TRBV5-1 and TRBJ2-5; perhaps D is TRBD1 or TRBD2 (5 bases each). CDR1 is SGHRS and CDR2 is YFSETQ in the germline V gene. The CDR3 consists of 12 residues. V dropped 0 bases and J dropped 11 bases, with 11 bases sitting between them. The CDR3 nucleotides read TGCGCCAGCAGCTTGGAGCAGGGCGGGCAGTACTTC. This encodes CASSLEQGGQYF.

V is TRBV2 and J is TRBJ2-1; D could derive from TRBD1 or TRBD2 (6 bases each). This CDR3 spans 14 amino acids. Between the trimmed V and J ends, which lost 6 bases and 14 bases, there was a span of 23 bases. The V gene's germline CDR1 is SNHLY and CDR2 FYNNEI. This CDR3 reads CASRTDVSLRGEFF. CDR3 coding DNA: TGTGCCAGCAGAACGGATGTCAGTTTAAGGGGGGAGTTCTTC.

In regard to this clonotype: One end of the junction does not line up with germline, which may come from a read error. V is TRBV4-1 and J is TRBJ2-3; TRBD1 or TRBD2 may be the D gene (6 bases each). The CDR3 sequence is 15 residues long. Germline CDR1 MGHRA, CDR2 YSYEKL. The CDR3 sequence is CAGSRGTLITDMQYF. The CDR3 DNA reads as TGCGCCGGCAGCCGCGGGACACTGATCACAGATATGCAGTATTTT.

This chain connects TRBV30 to TRBJ1-2; D gene unclear. Germline values: CDR1 GTSNPN, CDR2 SVGIG (reference sequence). CDR3 length: 12 amino acids. V was clipped by 1 base and J by 6 bases, with 9 bases between them. CDR3 sequence (DNA): TGTGCCTGGAGTGCCCCGATGGATGGCTACACCTTC. Residues: CAWSAPMDGYTF.

Only a few counts were recorded for this clonotype. The chain joins TRBV28 to TRBJ2-4; TRBD1 matches at 8 bases. CDR3 length equals 15 residues. V dropped 3 bases and J dropped 13; count of bases not matched to a gene: 14. Per germline, CDR1 MDHEN and CDR2 SYDVKM. Here the CDR3 reads CASSFVTGGLGEQYF. In DNA, the CDR3 is TGTGCCAGCAGTTTTGTAACAGGGGGACTCGGGGAGCAGTACTTC.

The genes are TRBV12-3 or TRBV12-4 and TRBJ2-1; D unclear. The J call is doubtful: the DNA matches TRBJ2-7 better. The CDR3 contains 13 residues. CDR3 DNA sequence: TGTGCCAGCAGGCCCCTCTCCTACAATGAGCAGTACTTC. Amino acid sequence: CASRPLSYNEQYF.

The gene calls are TRBV2 and TRBJ1-5; D uncertain. V lost 5 bases and J lost 2, with 13 bases in between. The CDR3 has 15 residues. Germline V gene data show CDR1 as SNHLY and CDR2 as FYNNEI. The CDR3 DNA follows: TGTGCCAGCAGTCTATCTTGGGGAGGCAATCAGCCCCAGCATTTT. Translating gives CASSLSWGGNQPQHF.

The V gene is TRBV29-1, the J gene TRBJ2-7; a possible D gene is TRBD1 (6 bases). The germline V and J ends were trimmed by 6 bases and 4 bases, with 13 bases remaining between them. Per germline, CDR1 SQVTM and CDR2 ANQGSEA. This CDR3 is 12 amino acids long. The CDR3 loop reads CSVRIQGYEQYF. DNA for the CDR3: TGCAGCGTCCGTATTCAGGGGTACGAGCAGTACTTC.

In its sample, this clonotype was seen a few times. The J gene is TRBJ2-4, the V gene TRBV27; 8 bases agree with TRBD2. Germline V gives CDR1 MNHEY, CDR2 SMNVEV (reference sequence). J lost 13 bases, V lost 5 bases, and 16 bases had no gene match. The CDR3 runs 15 residues. The CDR3 loop reads CASSISGVYVEEQYF. The CDR3 DNA reads TGTGCCAGCAGTATTAGCGGGGTTTATGTTGAGGAGCAGTACTTC.

This clonotype was seen a few times. The CDR3 nucleotides are TGCGCCAGCACCCTGAACAAGGATACGCAGTATTTT. Protein: CASTLNKDTQYF. The chain has TRBV5-1 and TRBJ2-3; D uncertain. V was clipped by 6 bases and J by 6 bases, with 11 bases between them. The germline V gene encodes CDR1 SGHRS and CDR2 YFSETQ. The CDR3 extends over 12 amino acids. The variable domain in full, completed from reference TRBV5-1 and TRBJ2-3, reads KAGVTQTPRYLIKTRGQQVTLSCSPISGHRSVSWYQQTPGQGLQFLFEYFSETQRNKGNFPGRFSGRQFSNSRSEMNVSTLELGDSALYLCASTLNKDTQYFGPGTRLTVL.

V is TRBV20-1 and J is TRBJ1-2; D may be TRBD1 (6 bases). This CDR3 region has 17 residues. V dropped 6 bases and J dropped 1 base, with 24 bases sitting between them. CDR1 and CDR2 (germline): DFQATT, SNEGSKA (reference sequence). CDR3 region: CSAEGGSRGAFNYGYTF. The CDR3 coding sequence is TGCAGTGCCGAGGGGGGGTCTCGGGGGGCTTTTAACTATGGCTACACCTTC.

The sample holds one count of this clonotype. A much bigger clone sits one base away, suggesting this may be a read error. The rearrangement joins TRBV20-1 to TRBJ1-1, with a tentative D call TRBD1 (5 bases). Germline V gives CDR1 DFQATT, CDR2 SNEGSKA (reference sequence). The length of the CDR3 is 13 residues. Trimming shortened V by 6 bases and J by 7 bases, and 18 bases separated the two germline ends. CDR3 residues: CSAIPGTECEAFF. The DNA for the CDR3 is TGCAGTGCCATACCCGGGACCGAGTGTGAAGCTTTCTTT.

Note on this clonotype: The junction does not match germline at one end; this may be a read error. J is TRBJ2-1 and V is TRBV7-9, with D perhaps TRBD1 (5 bases). This CDR3 has 16 amino acids. Germline CDR1 and CDR2: SEHNR and FQNEAQ (reference sequence). In DNA, the CDR3 is TGTGCCAGCAGCCCCCAAACGGGCAGGGTAGGCAATGAACAGTTCTTC. Protein product: CASSPQTGRVGNEQFF.

The CDR3: CASSQDVGTPITDTQYF. CDR3 in DNA: TGTGCCAGCAGCCAAGATGTCGGGACGCCAATCACAGATACGCAGTATTTT. The chain employs TRBV4-2 and TRBJ2-3, with D perhaps being TRBD1 or TRBD2 (5 bases each). With 0 bases removed from V and 2 bases from J, the gap between germline ends came to 15 bases. This CDR3 has 17 residues. Germline assignment: CDR1 LGHNA and CDR2 YNFKEQ.

This chain connects TRBV29-1 to TRBJ2-7; D is ambiguous. CDR3 length: 15 residues. Germline V gene sequence: CDR1 SQVTM, CDR2 ANQGSEA. Trimming removed 4 bases at V and 3 bases at J, with 19 bases between. The DNA for the CDR3 is TGCAGCGTTGTGGCCCCAACGACAAGTTACTACGAGCAGTACTTC. This codes for CSVVAPTTSYYEQYF.